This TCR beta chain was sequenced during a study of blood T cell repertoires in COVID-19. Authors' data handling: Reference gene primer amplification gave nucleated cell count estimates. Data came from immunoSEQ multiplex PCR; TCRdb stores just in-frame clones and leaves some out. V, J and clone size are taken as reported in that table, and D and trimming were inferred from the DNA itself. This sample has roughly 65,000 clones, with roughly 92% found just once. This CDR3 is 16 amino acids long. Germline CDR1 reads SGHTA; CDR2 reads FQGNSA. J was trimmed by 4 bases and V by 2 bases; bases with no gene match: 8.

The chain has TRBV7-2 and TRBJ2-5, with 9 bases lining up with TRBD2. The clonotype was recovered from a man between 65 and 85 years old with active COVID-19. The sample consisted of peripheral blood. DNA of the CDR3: TGTGCCAGCAGCTTAAGGCTAGCGGGGTTGGTAGAGACCCAGTACTTC. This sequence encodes CASSLRLAGLVETQYF.